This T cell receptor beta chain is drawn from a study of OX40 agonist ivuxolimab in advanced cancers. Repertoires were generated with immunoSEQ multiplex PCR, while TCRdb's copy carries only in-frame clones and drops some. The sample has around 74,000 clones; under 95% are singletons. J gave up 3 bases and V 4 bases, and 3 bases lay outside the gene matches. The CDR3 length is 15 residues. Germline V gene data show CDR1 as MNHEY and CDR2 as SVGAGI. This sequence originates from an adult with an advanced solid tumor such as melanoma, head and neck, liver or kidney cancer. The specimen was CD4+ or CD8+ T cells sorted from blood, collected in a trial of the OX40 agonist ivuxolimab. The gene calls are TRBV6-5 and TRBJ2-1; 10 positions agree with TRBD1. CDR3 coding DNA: TGTGCCAGCAGTTTGGACAGGGGGAGCTACAATGAGCAGTTCTTC. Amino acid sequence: CASSLDRGSYNEQFF.